This is a list of T cell receptor beta chains from one sample in a study of shared clonotypes between healthy human individuals. The method was immunoSEQ multiplex PCR; TCRdb's version includes in-frame clones alone and lacks a portion of them. Of about 1 million clones listed, around four fifths are singletons. Sequencing input: memory CD4+ T cells sorted from blood. The receptors were gathered from a man aged 18-30 years in good health. Each CDR3 is given with its conserved first and last residue. A D gene is named only where the DNA matches it firmly. Only some rows state a clone size, as once, few, many or a class for expanded clones.

clone_size: -; j_call: TRBJ1-4; v_call: TRBV5-4; d_call: -; cdr3_nt: TGTGCCAGCAGCCTACGCGAGGGGGGAACTAATGAAAAACTGTTTTTT; cdr3_aa: CASSLREGGTNEKLFF
clone_size: -; j_call: TRBJ2-7; v_call: TRBV5-4; d_call: -; cdr3_nt: TGTGCCAGCAGCAGGGGGGCGGGACAATCCTACGAGCAGTACTTC; cdr3_aa: CASSRGAGQSYEQYF
clone_size: -; j_call: TRBJ2-1; v_call: TRBV28; d_call: -; cdr3_nt: TGTGCCGGCAGTTTATATCGGGGATACAATGAGCAGTTCTTC; cdr3_aa: CAGSLYRGYNEQFF
clone_size: few; j_call: TRBJ1-5; v_call: TRBV19; d_call: -; cdr3_nt: TGTGCCAGTAGTACCAGGGTGAGTAACAGCAATCAGCCCCAGCATTTT; cdr3_aa: CASSTRVSNSNQPQHF
clone_size: -; j_call: TRBJ2-2; v_call: TRBV5-1; d_call: -; cdr3_nt: TGCGCCAGCAGCTTGGCACAGGCCGGCGGTATCGGGGAGCTGTTTTTT; cdr3_aa: CASSLAQAGGIGELFF
clone_size: -; j_call: TRBJ2-2; v_call: TRBV5-4; d_call: TRBD2; cdr3_nt: TGTGCCAGCAGCTTCGGGAGCGGGACCGACACCGGGGAGCTGTTTTTT; cdr3_aa: CASSFGSGTDTGELFF
clone_size: -; j_call: TRBJ2-7; v_call: TRBV7-9; d_call: -; cdr3_nt: TGTGCCAGCAGCTTAGGAGGAGGGATAGGCGAGCAGTACTTC; cdr3_aa: CASSLGGGIGEQYF
clone_size: -; j_call: TRBJ1-1; v_call: TRBV19; d_call: -; cdr3_nt: TGTGCCAGTAGTATTGCACCGGGCCTGAACACTGAAGCTTTCTTT; cdr3_aa: CASSIAPGLNTEAFF
clone_size: -; j_call: TRBJ2-1; v_call: TRBV2; d_call: -; cdr3_nt: TGTGCCAGCAGTAATAGGCAGAACAATGAGCAGTTCTTC; cdr3_aa: CASSNRQNNEQFF
clone_size: few; j_call: TRBJ2-1; v_call: TRBV5-1; d_call: -; cdr3_nt: TGCGCCAGCACCCTCGAGGGGGGCACGAGCTCCTACAATGAGCAGTTCTTC; cdr3_aa: CASTLEGGTSSYNEQFF
clone_size: once; j_call: TRBJ2-1; v_call: TRBV7-2; d_call: -; cdr3_nt: TGTGCCAGCAGCCTAGGGGAAAGGTCCTACAATGAGCAGTTCTTC; cdr3_aa: CASSLGERSYNEQFF
clone_size: -; j_call: TRBJ2-7; v_call: TRBV18; d_call: TRBD1; cdr3_nt: TGTGCCAGCTCAGTTACAGGGGTCGGTTACGAGCAGTACTTC; cdr3_aa: CASSVTGVGYEQYF
clone_size: -; j_call: TRBJ2-5; v_call: TRBV5-1; d_call: -; cdr3_nt: TGCGCCAGCAGCTTCGGAGGGGTCGATGAGACCCAGTACTTC; cdr3_aa: CASSFGGVDETQYF
clone_size: -; j_call: TRBJ2-5; v_call: TRBV5-8; d_call: TRBD2; cdr3_nt: TGTGCCAGCAGCTTGGGGAGGAGCGGGAGCACGGAGACCCAGTACTTC; cdr3_aa: CASSLGRSGSTETQYF
clone_size: once; j_call: TRBJ2-7; v_call: TRBV7-2; d_call: -; cdr3_nt: TGTGCCAGCAGCTTAGCGTCAGCCTACGAGCAGTACTTC; cdr3_aa: CASSLASAYEQYF
clone_size: -; j_call: TRBJ2-1; v_call: TRBV7-9; d_call: -; cdr3_nt: TGTGCCAGCAGCTTAGAACTAGCTGGAAGAAATGAGCAGTTCTTC; cdr3_aa: CASSLELAGRNEQFF
clone_size: -; j_call: TRBJ2-1; v_call: TRBV7-2; d_call: TRBD2; cdr3_nt: TGTGCCAGCAGCGCGACTAGCGGCTCCTACAATGAGCAGTTCTTC; cdr3_aa: CASSATSGSYNEQFF
clone_size: -; j_call: TRBJ2-3; v_call: TRBV6-6; d_call: -; cdr3_nt: TGTGCCGGAGGGGCAGGCACAGATACGCAGTATTTT; cdr3_aa: CAGGAGTDTQYF
clone_size: once; j_call: TRBJ2-2; v_call: TRBV9; d_call: TRBD2; cdr3_nt: TGTGCCAGCAGCGTAGCCCAGGGAGGGGCAAGCACCGGGGAGCTGTTTTTT; cdr3_aa: CASSVAQGGASTGELFF
clone_size: -; j_call: TRBJ1-2; v_call: TRBV18; d_call: TRBD1; cdr3_nt: TGTGCCAGCTCACCACTGACAGGGGACTATGGCTACACCTTC; cdr3_aa: CASSPLTGDYGYTF
clone_size: -; j_call: TRBJ2-7; v_call: TRBV15; d_call: TRBD1; cdr3_nt: TGTGCCACCAGTACAGGGGGCTCTTTACGGGAGCAGTACTTC; cdr3_aa: CATSTGGSLREQYF
clone_size: -; j_call: TRBJ2-1; v_call: TRBV29-1; d_call: -; cdr3_nt: TGCAGCGTTGGTAGGAATGAGCAGTTCTTC; cdr3_aa: CSVGRNEQFF
clone_size: -; j_call: TRBJ2-7; v_call: TRBV4-1; d_call: -; cdr3_nt: TGCGCCAGCACCCCTCTGGGGGTCATAGACGAGCAGTACTTC; cdr3_aa: CASTPLGVIDEQYF
clone_size: -; j_call: TRBJ1-5; v_call: TRBV11-2; d_call: TRBD1; cdr3_nt: TGTGCCAGCAGCTCCAACAGGGGACGAAGCAATCAGCCCCAGCATTTT; cdr3_aa: CASSSNRGRSNQPQHF
clone_size: -; j_call: TRBJ2-1; v_call: TRBV4-3; d_call: -; cdr3_nt: TGCGCCAGCAGCCTTGGGACTGGACACTACAATGAGCAGTTCTTC; cdr3_aa: CASSLGTGHYNEQFF
clone_size: -; j_call: TRBJ1-5; v_call: TRBV30; d_call: -; cdr3_nt: TGTGCCTGGAGTCCCGATAGCAATCAGCCCCAGCATTTT; cdr3_aa: CAWSPDSNQPQHF
clone_size: -; j_call: TRBJ2-7; v_call: TRBV11-2; d_call: TRBD1; cdr3_nt: TGTGCCAGCAGGCTTAGACAGACCGGGACAGTCTTCTACGAGCAGTACTTC; cdr3_aa: CASRLRQTGTVFYEQYF
clone_size: -; j_call: TRBJ2-7; v_call: TRBV14; d_call: TRBD1; cdr3_nt: TGTGCCAGCAGCTCCTACAGGGGGCTCTCTATCTACGAGCAGTACTTC; cdr3_aa: CASSSYRGLSIYEQYF
clone_size: -; j_call: TRBJ1-4; v_call: TRBV5-4; d_call: TRBD1; cdr3_nt: TGTGCCAGCAGCTCCAACAGGGGAGCAGCTAATGAAAAACTGTTTTTT; cdr3_aa: CASSSNRGAANEKLFF
clone_size: -; j_call: TRBJ2-7; v_call: TRBV6-6; d_call: TRBD1; cdr3_nt: TGTGCCAGCAGACAGGGGGGCGACGCCTACGAGCAGTACTTC; cdr3_aa: CASRQGGDAYEQYF
clone_size: -; j_call: TRBJ2-7; v_call: TRBV5-1; d_call: -; cdr3_nt: TGCGCCAGCAAGGTGGAGACGCAGGGCTACGAGCAGTACTTC; cdr3_aa: CASKVETQGYEQYF
clone_size: few; j_call: TRBJ1-5; v_call: TRBV29-1; d_call: -; cdr3_nt: TGCAGCGTGGTAACACAGGGCGGGCCCGGCAATCAGCCCCAGCATTTT; cdr3_aa: CSVVTQGGPGNQPQHF
clone_size: -; j_call: TRBJ2-2; v_call: TRBV15; d_call: -; cdr3_nt: TGTGCCACCAGCGCGAGGACGGGGAGAGGGGAGCTGTTTTTT; cdr3_aa: CATSARTGRGELFF
clone_size: -; j_call: TRBJ1-1; v_call: TRBV28; d_call: -; cdr3_nt: TGTGCCAGCACTTTGACAACGGGGGGGAACACTGAAGCTTTCTTT; cdr3_aa: CASTLTTGGNTEAFF
clone_size: once; j_call: TRBJ2-3; v_call: TRBV11-2; d_call: TRBD2; cdr3_nt: TGTGCCAGCAGTCAAGGCGCGGGGGGGCGCACAGATACGCAGTATTTT; cdr3_aa: CASSQGAGGRTDTQYF
clone_size: -; j_call: TRBJ1-5; v_call: TRBV15; d_call: -; cdr3_nt: TGTGCCACCAGCAGAGATTCATTAAGTGGGCGTCAGCCCCAGCATTTT; cdr3_aa: CATSRDSLSGRQPQHF
clone_size: -; j_call: TRBJ1-1; v_call: TRBV11-2; d_call: TRBD1; cdr3_nt: TGTGCCAGCAGCTTAGGGACAGGGTTCGGTTCGGCTTTCTTT; cdr3_aa: CASSLGTGFGSAFF
clone_size: -; j_call: TRBJ2-7; v_call: TRBV5-1; d_call: TRBD2; cdr3_nt: TGCGCCAGCAGCTACTCGACTAGCGGCGAGCAGTACTTC; cdr3_aa: CASSYSTSGEQYF
clone_size: few; j_call: TRBJ1-6; v_call: TRBV27; d_call: -; cdr3_nt: TGTGCCAGCAGTTTACAGGGTATCACCTATAATTCACCCCTCCACTTT; cdr3_aa: CASSLQGITYNSPLHF
clone_size: many; j_call: TRBJ1-6; v_call: TRBV5-6; d_call: TRBD1; cdr3_nt: TGTGCCAGCAGCTACGCCGGGACAGCGTATAATTCACCCCTCCACTTT; cdr3_aa: CASSYAGTAYNSPLHF
clone_size: -; j_call: TRBJ2-7; v_call: TRBV9; d_call: -; cdr3_nt: TGTGCCAGCAGCCCCCTGGGAACTAGATCCTACGAGCAGTACTTC; cdr3_aa: CASSPLGTRSYEQYF